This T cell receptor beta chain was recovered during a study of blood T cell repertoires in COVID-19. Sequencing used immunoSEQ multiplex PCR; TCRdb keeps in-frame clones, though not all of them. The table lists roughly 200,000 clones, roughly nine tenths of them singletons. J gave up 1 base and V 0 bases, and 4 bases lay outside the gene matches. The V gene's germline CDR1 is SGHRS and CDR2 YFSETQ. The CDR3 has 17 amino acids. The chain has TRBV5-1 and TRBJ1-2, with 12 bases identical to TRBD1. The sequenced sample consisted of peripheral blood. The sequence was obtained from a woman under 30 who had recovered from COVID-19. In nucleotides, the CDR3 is TGCGCCAGCAGCTTGGCCGGGACAGGGGGCCGTAACTATGGCTACACCTTC. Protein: CASSLAGTGGRNYGYTF.